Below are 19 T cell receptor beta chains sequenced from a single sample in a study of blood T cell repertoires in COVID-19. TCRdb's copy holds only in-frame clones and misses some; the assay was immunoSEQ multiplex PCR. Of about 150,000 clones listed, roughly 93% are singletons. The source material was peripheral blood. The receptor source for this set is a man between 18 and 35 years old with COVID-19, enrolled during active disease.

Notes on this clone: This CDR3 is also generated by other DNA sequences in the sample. The CDR3 loop reads CASSLAGSTDTQYF. DNA for the CDR3: TGTGCCAGCAGCCTGGCGGGATCGACAGATACGCAGTATTTT. The V call is TRBV5-4, the J call TRBJ2-3; possible D gene TRBD2, 6 bases. The length of the CDR3 is 14 residues. Germline V gene data show CDR1 as SGHNT and CDR2 as YYREEE (reference sequence). The V and J ends lost 4 bases and 3 bases respectively, with 12 bases between them.

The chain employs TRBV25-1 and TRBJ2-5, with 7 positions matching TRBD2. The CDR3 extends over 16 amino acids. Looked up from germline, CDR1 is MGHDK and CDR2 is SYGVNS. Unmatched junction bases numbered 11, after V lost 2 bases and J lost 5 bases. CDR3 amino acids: CASSEPGGLGAETQYF. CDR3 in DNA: TGTGCCAGCAGTGAACCAGGAGGACTAGGAGCCGAGACCCAGTACTTC.

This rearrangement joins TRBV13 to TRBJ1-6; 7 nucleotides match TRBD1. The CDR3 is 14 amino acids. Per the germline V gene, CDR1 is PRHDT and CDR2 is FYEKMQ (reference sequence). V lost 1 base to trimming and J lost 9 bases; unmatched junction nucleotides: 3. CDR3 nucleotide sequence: TGTGCCAGCAGCTTAGACAGGGGCGGTTCACCCCTCCACTTT. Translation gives CASSLDRGGSPLHF.

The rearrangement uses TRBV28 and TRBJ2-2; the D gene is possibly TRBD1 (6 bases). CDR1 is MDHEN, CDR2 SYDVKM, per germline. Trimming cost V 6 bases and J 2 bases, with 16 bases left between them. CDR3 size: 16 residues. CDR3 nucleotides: TGTGCCAGCAGATCTCCGGGACATATTAACACCGGGGAGCTGTTTTTT. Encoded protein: CASRSPGHINTGELFF. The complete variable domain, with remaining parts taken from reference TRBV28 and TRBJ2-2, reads DVKVTQSSRYLVKRTGEKVFLECVQDMDHENMFWYRQDPGLGLRLIYFSYDVKMKEKGDIPEGYSVSREKKERFSLILESASTNQTSMYLCASRSPGHINTGELFFGEGSRLTVL.

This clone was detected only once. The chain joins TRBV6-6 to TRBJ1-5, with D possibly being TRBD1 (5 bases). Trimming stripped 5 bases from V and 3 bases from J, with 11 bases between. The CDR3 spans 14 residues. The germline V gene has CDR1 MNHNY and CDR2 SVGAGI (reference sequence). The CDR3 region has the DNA TGTGCCAGCAGTGGGGCTCGTTACAATCAGCCCCAGCATTTT. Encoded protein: CASSGARYNQPQHF.

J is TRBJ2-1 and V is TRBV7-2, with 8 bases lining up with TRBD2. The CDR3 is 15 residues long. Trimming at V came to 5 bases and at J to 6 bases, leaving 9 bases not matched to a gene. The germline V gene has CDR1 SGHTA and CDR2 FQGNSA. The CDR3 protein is CASSLGRVRVNEQFF. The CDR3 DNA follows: TGTGCCAGCAGCCTCGGGAGGGTGCGAGTCAATGAGCAGTTCTTC.

The CDR3 loop is CASKWTGQINEQFF. CDR3 sequence (DNA): TGTGCCAGCAAATGGACAGGGCAGATCAATGAGCAGTTCTTC. The chain has TRBV27 and TRBJ2-1; TRBD1 matches at 8 bases. The junction had 8 bases not matched to a gene; V was cut back by 7 bases and J by 6 bases. This CDR3 has 14 amino acids. CDR1 MNHEY and CDR2 SMNVEV come from the germline V gene (reference sequence).

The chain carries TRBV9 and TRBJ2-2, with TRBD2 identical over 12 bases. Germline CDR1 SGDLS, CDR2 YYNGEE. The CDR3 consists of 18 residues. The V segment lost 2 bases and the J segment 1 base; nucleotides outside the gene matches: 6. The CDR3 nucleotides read TGTGCCAGCAGCGTCGCTAGCGGGAGGGCCGGGAACACCGGGGAGCTGTTTTTT. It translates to CASSVASGRAGNTGELFF.

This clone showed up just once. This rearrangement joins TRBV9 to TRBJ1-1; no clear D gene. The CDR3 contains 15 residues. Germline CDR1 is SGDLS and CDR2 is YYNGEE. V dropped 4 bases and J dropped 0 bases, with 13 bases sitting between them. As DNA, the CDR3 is TGTGCCAGCAGCCCATTGACGGAGATGAACACTGAAGCTTTCTTT. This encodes CASSPLTEMNTEAFF.

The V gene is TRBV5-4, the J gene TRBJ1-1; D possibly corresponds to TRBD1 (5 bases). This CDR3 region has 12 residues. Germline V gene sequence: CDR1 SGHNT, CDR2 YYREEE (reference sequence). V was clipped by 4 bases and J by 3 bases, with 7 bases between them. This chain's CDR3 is CASSPGDTEAFF. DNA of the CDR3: TGTGCCAGCAGCCCGGGGGACACTGAAGCTTTCTTT.

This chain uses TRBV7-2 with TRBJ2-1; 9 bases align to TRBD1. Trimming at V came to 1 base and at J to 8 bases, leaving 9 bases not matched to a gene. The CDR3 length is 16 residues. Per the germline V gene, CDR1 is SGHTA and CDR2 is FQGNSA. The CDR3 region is CASSLVPGQGVHEQFF. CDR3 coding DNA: TGTGCCAGCAGCTTAGTTCCGGGACAGGGTGTCCATGAGCAGTTCTTC. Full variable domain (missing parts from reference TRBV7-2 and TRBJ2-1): GAGVSQSPSNKVTEKGKDVELRCDPISGHTALYWYRQSLGQGLEFLIYFQGNSAPDKSGLPSDRFSAERTGGSVSTLTIQRTQQEDSAVYLCASSLVPGQGVHEQFFGPGTRLTVL.

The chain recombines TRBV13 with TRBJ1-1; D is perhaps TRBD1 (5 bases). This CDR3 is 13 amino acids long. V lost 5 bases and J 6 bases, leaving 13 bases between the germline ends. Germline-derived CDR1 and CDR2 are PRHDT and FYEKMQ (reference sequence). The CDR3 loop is CASSPPGGAEAFF. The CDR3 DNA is TGTGCCAGCAGCCCCCCCGGGGGGGCTGAAGCTTTCTTT.

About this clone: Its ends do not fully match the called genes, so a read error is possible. The CDR3 here is CASSTGGTEEEGFF. The CDR3 region has the DNA TGTGCCAGCTCAACCGGCGGGACCGAAGAGGAAGGTTTCTTT. The chain links TRBV18 to TRBJ1-1; D possibly corresponds to TRBD1 (5 bases). The germline V gene encodes CDR1 KGHSH and CDR2 LQKENI. The CDR3 consists of 14 residues.

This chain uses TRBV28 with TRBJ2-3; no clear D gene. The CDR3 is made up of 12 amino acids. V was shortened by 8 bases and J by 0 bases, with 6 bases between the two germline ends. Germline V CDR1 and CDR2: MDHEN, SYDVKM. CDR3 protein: CASSLSTDTQYF. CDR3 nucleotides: TGTGCCAGCTCTCTCAGCACAGATACGCAGTATTTT.

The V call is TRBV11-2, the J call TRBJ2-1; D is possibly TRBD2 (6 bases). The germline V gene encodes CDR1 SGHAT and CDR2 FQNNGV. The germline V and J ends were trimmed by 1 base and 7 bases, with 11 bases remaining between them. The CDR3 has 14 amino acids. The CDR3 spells CASSLAGDLNEQFF. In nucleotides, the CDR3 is TGTGCCAGCAGCTTAGCGGGAGATCTGAATGAGCAGTTCTTC.

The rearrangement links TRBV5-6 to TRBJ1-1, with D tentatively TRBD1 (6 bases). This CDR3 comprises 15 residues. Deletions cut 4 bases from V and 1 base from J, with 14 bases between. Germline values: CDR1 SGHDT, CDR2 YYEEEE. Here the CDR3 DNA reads TGTGCCAGCAGCGAAACTCCGGGACAGAACACTGAAGCTTTCTTT. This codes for CASSETPGQNTEAFF.

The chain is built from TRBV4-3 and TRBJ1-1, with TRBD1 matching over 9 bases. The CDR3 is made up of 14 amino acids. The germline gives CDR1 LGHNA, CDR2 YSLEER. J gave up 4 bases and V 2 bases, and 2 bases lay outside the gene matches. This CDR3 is CASSQLTGGTEAFF. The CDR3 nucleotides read TGCGCCAGCAGCCAATTGACAGGGGGCACTGAAGCTTTCTTT.

As DNA, the CDR3 is TGTGCCAGCAGACTCACAGGGGTGAGCAATCAGCCCCAGCATTTT. Translation gives CASRLTGVSNQPQHF. This sequence joins TRBV28 and TRBJ1-5; 7 bases align to TRBD1. The CDR3 runs to 15 residues. J lost 1 base, V lost 6 bases, and 6 bases had no gene match. Looked up from germline, CDR1 is MDHEN and CDR2 is SYDVKM.

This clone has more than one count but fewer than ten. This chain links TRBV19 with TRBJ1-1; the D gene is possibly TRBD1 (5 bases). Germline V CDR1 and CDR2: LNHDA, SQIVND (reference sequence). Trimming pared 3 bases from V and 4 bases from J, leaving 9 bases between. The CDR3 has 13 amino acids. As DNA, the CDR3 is TGTGCCAGTAGTATTCAGGGATCCACTGAAGCTTTCTTT. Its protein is CASSIQGSTEAFF.